This T cell receptor beta chain comes out of a study of T cells after yellow fever vaccination. Whole-study context: The fractions with low cell numbers were processed using SMART-Seq v4 Ultra Low Input. Study-wide results and caveats: A weaker but faster secondary response was observed, peaking on day 5 versus 15. At approximately 95% for CD4 and about 88% for CD8, most primary-vaccination clones showed up again after the booster.

A few counts support this clonotype. No antigen is known for it. The 5'RACE template-switching step produced TCR cDNA and added a universal primer site and UMIs. TCRdb re-analysed the 5' RACE reads in MiXCR, keeping a single row per CDR3 protein. The table has hundreds of thousands of distinct CDR3 sequences, about 12% seen once. V shed 4 bases and J shed 0 bases, with 13 bases lying between them. This CDR3 is built from 16 residues. CDR1 and CDR2 from the germline V gene are LNHDA and SQIVND (reference sequence). The chain uses TRBV19 and TRBJ1-5; D remains ambiguous. The sequencing here drew on CD4+ T cells sorted from PBMCs, taken 15 days after the yellow fever booster vaccination. This TCR was recovered from a man between 18 and 35 years old who received the YFV17D yellow fever vaccine. In nucleotides, the CDR3 is TGTGCCAGTAGTACCCCAATGGAGTTTAGCAATCAGCCCCAGCATTTT. Encoded protein: CASSTPMEFSNQPQHF.